These 9 T cell receptor beta chains were sequenced from one sample in a study of T-cell memory formation after mild COVID-19. In TCRdb, the 5' RACE reads were re-called with MiXCR into one record per CDR3 protein. The sample shows fewer than 60,000 distinct CDR3 sequences, roughly an eighth of them seen only once. What was sequenced was PBMCs or a T cell subset sorted from them (not recorded which). The receptors derive from a young man who had mild COVID-19 (a few samples of this study predate the infection). Cell type and time point are not known.

A few counts support this clonotype. The chain uses TRBV20-1 and TRBJ2-7; 8 bases are a match to TRBD2. This CDR3 spans 16 amino acids. CDR1 is DFQATT and CDR2 is SNEGSKA in the germline V gene (reference sequence). J gave up 0 bases and V 0 bases, and 7 bases lay outside the gene matches. The CDR3 DNA reads TGCAGTGCTAGAGACCTTTCGCGGGGGGCCTCCTACGAGCAGTACTTC. Its translation: CSARDLSRGASYEQYF.

J is TRBJ1-2 and V is TRBV6-2 or TRBV6-3; TRBD1 matches at 7 bases. The germline V gene has CDR1 MNHEY and CDR2 SVGEGT. The CDR3 contains 17 residues. V shed 2 bases, J shed 4 bases, and the junction held 13 bases outside the gene matches. CDR3 nucleotides: TGTGCCAGCAGTTACCCAGATTACAGGGACAGCTTCTATGGCTACACCTTC. It translates to CASSYPDYRDSFYGYTF.

The chain combines TRBV28 with TRBJ2-6; D is uncertain. The CDR3 has 14 amino acids. Trimming pared 7 bases from V and 0 bases from J, leaving 7 bases between. CDR1 is MDHEN and CDR2 is SYDVKM in the germline V gene. The CDR3 loop is CASIPGSGANVLTF. The CDR3 DNA sequence: TGTGCCAGCATCCCCGGCTCTGGGGCCAACGTCCTGACTTTC.

The J gene is TRBJ1-1, the V gene TRBV5-1; tentatively, D is TRBD1 (6 bases). V lost 4 bases to trimming and J lost 1 base, with 14 bases between them. The CDR3 extends over 15 amino acids. Per the germline V gene, CDR1 is SGHRS and CDR2 is YFSETQ. This CDR3 is CASSAIEGGNTEAFF. DNA of the CDR3: TGCGCCAGCAGCGCCATTGAAGGGGGGAACACTGAAGCTTTCTTT.

The gene calls are TRBV30 and TRBJ2-1; 12 positions agree with TRBD2. Germline assignment: CDR1 GTSNPN and CDR2 SVGIG (reference sequence). J was trimmed by 10 bases and V by 4 bases; bases with no gene match: 11. The CDR3 is 15 amino acids. The CDR3 DNA follows: TGTGCCTGGACTAGCGGGGGGGCCGTATGGAGCGAGCAGTTCTTC. It yields the protein CAWTSGGAVWSEQFF. Full variable domain (remainder filled in from reference TRBV30 and TRBJ2-1): SQTIHQWPATLVQPVGSPLSLECTVEGTSNPNLYWYRQAAGRGLQLLFYSVGIGQISSEVPQNLSASRPQDRQFILSSKKLLLSDSGFYLCAWTSGGAVWSEQFFGPGTRLTVL.

The gene calls are TRBV7-9 and TRBJ2-5, with D unclear. The germline V gene encodes CDR1 SEHNR and CDR2 FQNEAQ (reference sequence). V shed 5 bases and J shed 1 base, with 2 bases lying between them. The CDR3 has 11 residues. CDR3 in DNA: TGTGCCAGCAGCCGCCAAGAGACCCAGTACTTC. Encoded protein: CASSRQETQYF.

The J gene is TRBJ2-2, the V gene TRBV5-1, with 8 bases that match TRBD1. The CDR3 length is 16 residues. Germline V gene data show CDR1 as SGHRS and CDR2 as YFSETQ. V lost 2 bases, J lost 5 bases, and 8 bases stayed unmatched. The CDR3 loop is CASSFFQGAGTGELFF. CDR3 nucleotide sequence: TGCGCCAGCAGCTTCTTCCAGGGGGCCGGGACCGGGGAGCTGTTTTTT. Full variable domain (rest looked up from reference TRBV5-1 and TRBJ2-2): KAGVTQTPRYLIKTRGQQVTLSCSPISGHRSVSWYQQTPGQGLQFLFEYFSETQRNKGNFPGRFSGRQFSNSRSEMNVSTLELGDSALYLCASSFFQGAGTGELFFGEGSRLTVL.

V usage is TRBV6-2 or TRBV6-3 and J usage is TRBJ2-5, with D perhaps TRBD1 or TRBD2 (5 bases each). CDR1 is MNHEY, CDR2 SVGEGT, per germline. The V gene lost 0 bases and the J gene lost 7 bases, with 6 bases spanning the gap. This CDR3 is 12 amino acids long. CDR3 amino acids: CASSYSGTTQYF. As DNA, the CDR3 is TGTGCCAGCAGTTACTCAGGGACGACCCAGTACTTC.

This clonotype was observed a handful of times. The chain joins TRBV12-3 or TRBV12-4 to TRBJ1-2; D might be TRBD1 (6 bases). The length of the CDR3 is 12 residues. Trimming pared 4 bases from V and 5 bases from J, leaving 8 bases between. For the CDR3, the DNA is TGTGCCAGCAGTTGGGACAAATATGGCTACACCTTC. It yields the protein CASSWDKYGYTF.